The clone carrying this TCR beta chain is a singleton in its sample. The antigen remains undetermined. This specimen belongs to a study of PD-1 blockade in classical Hodgkin lymphoma. Sequencing was performed with immunoSEQ multiplex PCR; in TCRdb, only in-frame clones are kept and a portion is missing. The repertoire has 20,000 to 25,000 clones, over 70% of them found once; the top ten carry 17%. General study findings and limits: Newly diagnosed patients were said to have less baseline TCR diversity than healthy donors did. A significant rise in TCR diversity by C4D1 was seen for CD4+ but not CD8+ cells. Newly diagnosed patients had diversity similar to the baseline diversity of complete responders.

No patient escaped relapse after autologous stem cell transplantation, and brentuximab vedotin exposure varied. Best responses were complete response, partial response or progressive disease. This specimen consisted of peripheral blood mononuclear cells (PBMCs), obtained before the second cycle of nivolumab. This clonotype was obtained from a human donor with classical Hodgkin lymphoma.

This CDR3 reads CASSPLGELFF. The CDR3 DNA follows: TGTGCCAGCAGCCCCCTCGGGGAGCTGTTTTTT. The rearrangement joins TRBV6-1 to TRBJ2-2; D is uncertain. V dropped 6 bases and J dropped 7 bases, with 6 bases sitting between them. The CDR3 has 11 amino acids. Per germline, CDR1 MNHNS and CDR2 SASEGT.